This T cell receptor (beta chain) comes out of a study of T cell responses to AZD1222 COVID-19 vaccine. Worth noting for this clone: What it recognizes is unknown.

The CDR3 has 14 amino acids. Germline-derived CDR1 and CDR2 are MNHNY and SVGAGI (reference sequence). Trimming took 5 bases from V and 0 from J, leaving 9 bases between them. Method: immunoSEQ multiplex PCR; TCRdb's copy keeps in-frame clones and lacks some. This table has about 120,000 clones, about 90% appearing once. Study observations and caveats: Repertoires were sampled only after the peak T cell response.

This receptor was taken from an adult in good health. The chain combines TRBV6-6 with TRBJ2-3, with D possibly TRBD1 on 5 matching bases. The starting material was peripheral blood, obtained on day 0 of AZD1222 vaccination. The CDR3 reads CASSNRQSTDTQYF. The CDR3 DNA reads TGTGCCAGCAGTAATCGACAGAGCACAGATACGCAGTATTTT.